This TCR beta chain was recovered during a study of T cell responses to AZD1222 COVID-19 vaccine. Whole-study context: Researchers grouped second doses given at about 4 or about 12 weeks into one pool.

Assay used: immunoSEQ multiplex PCR; TCRdb lists only in-frame clones, some missing. The sample lists about 99,000 clones; more than 90% were seen once. Of note for this clone: Its antigen remains unidentified.

Findings and caveats of the study: Donors, mostly white British, included more females; clonal diversity was possibly underestimated.

Material: peripheral blood, obtained on day 0 of AZD1222 vaccination. The source is an adult in good health.

CDR3 coding DNA: TGCAGCGTTGCGACGGGAGGACCCCAGCATTTT. Protein sequence: CSVATGGPQHF. The V call is TRBV29-1, the J call TRBJ1-5; no clear D gene. The CDR3 loop spans 11 amino acids. CDR1 SQVTM and CDR2 ANQGSEA come from the germline V gene. The V gene lost 4 bases and the J gene lost 10 bases, with 11 bases spanning the gap.